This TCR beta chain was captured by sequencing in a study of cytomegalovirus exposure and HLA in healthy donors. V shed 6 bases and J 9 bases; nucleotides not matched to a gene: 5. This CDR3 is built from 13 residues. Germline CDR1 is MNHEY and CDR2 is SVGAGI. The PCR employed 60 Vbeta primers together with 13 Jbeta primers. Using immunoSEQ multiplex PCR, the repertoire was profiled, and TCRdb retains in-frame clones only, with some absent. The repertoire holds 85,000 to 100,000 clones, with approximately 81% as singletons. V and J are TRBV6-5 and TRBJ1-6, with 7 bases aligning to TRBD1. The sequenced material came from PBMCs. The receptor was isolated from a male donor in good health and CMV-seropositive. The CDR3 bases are TGTGCCAGCAGAGAGGACAGGAGTTCACCCCTCCACTTT. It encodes CASREDRSSPLHF.